This T cell receptor (beta chain) was obtained from a study of cytomegalovirus exposure and HLA in healthy donors. The donors, nominally healthy at sampling, likely had unrecorded immune exposures. As for this clone: Antigen unknown.

This CDR3 is built from 14 residues. The V gene's germline CDR1 is SGHDT and CDR2 YYEEEE. V lost 0 bases, J lost 0 bases, and 5 bases lay in between. Researchers ran the PCR with 60 Vbeta and 13 Jbeta primers. Authors' analysis steps: Some 11 million of the 75 million to 95 million unique TCR beta chains counted in a later analysis were shared. Clones were read by immunoSEQ multiplex PCR, and TCRdb kept only the in-frame ones, dropping some. V, J and clone size derive from that table, while D and trimming were established from the DNA sequence. The sample has about 120,000 clones, 80% seen once. General study points: Associated with cytomegalovirus, according to the listing, were 150 to 200 TCR beta chains. Later analysis identified a missense DCLRE1C variant that was linked to TCR beta V- and J-gene trimming.

The V gene is TRBV5-6, the J gene TRBJ2-3; D gene ambiguous. The origin of this receptor is a female donor in good health and CMV-seropositive. The sequenced material came from PBMCs. The DNA of the CDR3 is TGTGCCAGCAGCTTGGGCAGAAGCACAGATACGCAGTATTTT. It specifies CASSLGRSTDTQYF.